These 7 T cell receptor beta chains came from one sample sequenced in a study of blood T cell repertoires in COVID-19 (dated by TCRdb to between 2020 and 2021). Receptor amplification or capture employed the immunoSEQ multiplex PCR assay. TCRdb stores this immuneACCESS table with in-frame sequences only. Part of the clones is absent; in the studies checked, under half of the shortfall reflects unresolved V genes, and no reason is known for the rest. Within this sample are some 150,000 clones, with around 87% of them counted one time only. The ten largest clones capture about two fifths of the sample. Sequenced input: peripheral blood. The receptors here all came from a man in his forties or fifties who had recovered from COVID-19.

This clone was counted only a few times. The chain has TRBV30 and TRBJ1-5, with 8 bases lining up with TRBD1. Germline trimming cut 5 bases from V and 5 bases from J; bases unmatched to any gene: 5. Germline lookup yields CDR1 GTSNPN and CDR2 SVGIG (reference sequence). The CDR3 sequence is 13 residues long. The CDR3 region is CAWGTGGHQPQHF. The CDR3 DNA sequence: TGTGCCTGGGGGACAGGTGGCCATCAGCCCCAGCATTTT.

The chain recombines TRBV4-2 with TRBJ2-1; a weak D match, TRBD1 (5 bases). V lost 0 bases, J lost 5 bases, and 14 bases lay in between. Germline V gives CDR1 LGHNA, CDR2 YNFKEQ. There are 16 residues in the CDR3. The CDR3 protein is CASSQDTQGWNNEQFF. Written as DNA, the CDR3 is TGTGCCAGCAGCCAAGATACCCAGGGTTGGAACAATGAGCAGTTCTTC.

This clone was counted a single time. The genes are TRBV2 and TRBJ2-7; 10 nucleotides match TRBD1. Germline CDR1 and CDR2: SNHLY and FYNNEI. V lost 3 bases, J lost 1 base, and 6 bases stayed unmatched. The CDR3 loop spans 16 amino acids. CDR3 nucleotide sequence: TGTGCCAGCAGTGAGCAAGGGGGACAGGGGTCCTACGAGCAGTACTTC. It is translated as CASSEQGGQGSYEQYF.

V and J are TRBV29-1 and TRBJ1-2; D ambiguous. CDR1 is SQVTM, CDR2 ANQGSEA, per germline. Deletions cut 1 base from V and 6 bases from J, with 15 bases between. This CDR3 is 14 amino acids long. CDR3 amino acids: CSVEADRAGDGYTF. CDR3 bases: TGCAGCGTTGAAGCCGATAGGGCCGGGGATGGCTACACCTTC.

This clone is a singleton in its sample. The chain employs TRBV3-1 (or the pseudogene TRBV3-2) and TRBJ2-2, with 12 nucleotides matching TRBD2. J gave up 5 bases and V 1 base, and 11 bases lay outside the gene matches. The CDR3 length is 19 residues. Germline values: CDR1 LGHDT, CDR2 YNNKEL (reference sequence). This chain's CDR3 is CASSQASGGVSMRTGELFF. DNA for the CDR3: TGTGCCAGCAGCCAAGCTAGCGGGGGGGTTTCCATGAGGACCGGGGAGCTGTTTTTT.

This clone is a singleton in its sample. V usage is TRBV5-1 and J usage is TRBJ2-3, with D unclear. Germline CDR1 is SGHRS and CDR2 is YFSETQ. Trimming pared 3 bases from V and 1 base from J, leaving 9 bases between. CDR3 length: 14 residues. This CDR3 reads CASSSPEGTDTQYF. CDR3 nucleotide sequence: TGCGCCAGCAGCTCACCAGAAGGCACAGATACGCAGTATTTT.

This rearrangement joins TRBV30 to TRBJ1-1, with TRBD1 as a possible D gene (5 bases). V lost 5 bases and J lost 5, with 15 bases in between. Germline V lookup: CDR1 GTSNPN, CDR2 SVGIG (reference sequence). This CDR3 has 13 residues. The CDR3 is CAWDRTGGTEAFF. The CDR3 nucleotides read TGTGCCTGGGATAGGACGGGGGGGACTGAAGCTTTCTTT.